The 16 T cell receptor beta chains in this list originate from one sample, sequenced in a study of CD8 T cells in ankylosing spondylitis (dated by TCRdb to 2016 to 2017). Receptor libraries were prepared by 5' RACE. The instrument was an Illumina HiSeq 2500. The public reads were reanalyzed by TCRdb: fastp trimming at Q25, MiXCR alignment, in-frame beta chains only. CDR3 protein duplicates are merged, each entry listing the most common genes and DNA. The sample table contains 220,000 or so distinct CDR3 sequences; only one count was recorded for approximately 10% of them. Over 20% of the sample is taken by the ten largest. Sequences were obtained from blood, either unsorted or a sorted T cell fraction (not recorded which). The receptors stem from a male donor with ankylosing spondylitis or in good health (not recorded which).

This clonotype was detected ten times or more. This sequence joins TRBV5-1 and TRBJ2-2; a possible D gene is TRBD1 (5 bases). V lost 5 bases to trimming and J lost 6 bases, with 17 bases between them. Germline-derived CDR1 and CDR2 are SGHRS and YFSETQ. The CDR3 length is 15 residues. The chain's CDR3 is CASRMSSQGSGELFF. CDR3 nucleotides: TGCGCCAGCAGGATGAGCTCGCAGGGATCCGGGGAGCTGTTTTTT.

Ten or more counts support this clonotype. This chain links TRBV5-1 with TRBJ1-1; D call uncertain. The V end lost 2 bases, the J end lost 0 bases, and 8 bases lay between the germline ends. The CDR3 totals 14 residues. Germline-derived CDR1 and CDR2 are SGHRS and YFSETQ. The CDR3 sequence is CASSLNTMNTEAFF. In DNA, the CDR3 is TGCGCCAGCAGCTTAAACACCATGAACACTGAAGCTTTCTTT.

This clonotype has more than one count but fewer than ten. The chain recombines TRBV7-2 with TRBJ2-1; no definite D call. The CDR3 totals 16 residues. V lost 1 base and J lost 6, with 16 bases in between. Germline V CDR1 and CDR2: SGHTA, FQGNSA. The CDR3: CASSLGGTPPLNEQFF. The CDR3, as DNA: TGTGCCAGCAGCTTAGGGGGAACCCCCCCCCTCAATGAGCAGTTCTTC.

This chain connects TRBV19 to TRBJ1-4; tentative D call: TRBD1 (5 bases). CDR1 is LNHDA, CDR2 SQIVND, per germline (reference sequence). V lost 5 bases, J lost 5 bases, and 15 bases lay in between. CDR3 length: 15 amino acids. The CDR3 bases are TGTGCCAGTAGTGGGTCCGGGACGGGGAATGAAAAACTGTTTTTT. Its protein product is CASSGSGTGNEKLFF.

This clonotype was detected ten times or more. The chain carries TRBV20-1 and TRBJ2-5; TRBD2 agrees at 11 bases. V trimming: 0 bases; J trimming: 4 bases; junction bases outside the gene matches: 4. CDR1 is DFQATT, CDR2 SNEGSKA, per germline (reference sequence). The CDR3 length is 15 residues. The CDR3 DNA follows: TGCAGTGCTAGAGATAGCGGGGGGGCGGGAGAGACCCAGTACTTC. Translating it yields CSARDSGGAGETQYF.

This clonotype occurred many times. The chain employs TRBV9 and TRBJ2-7; D is uncertain. The germline V gene has CDR1 SGDLS and CDR2 YYNGEE. Trimming stripped 1 base from V and 0 bases from J, with 8 bases between. CDR3 length equals 14 residues. Written as DNA, the CDR3 is TGTGCCAGCAGCGTAAATCTAGGCTCCTACGAGCAGTACTTC. It codes for CASSVNLGSYEQYF.

The chain joins TRBV5-1 to TRBJ2-1, with TRBD1 identical over 7 bases. The CDR3 totals 16 residues. Germline lookup yields CDR1 SGHRS and CDR2 YFSETQ. The trim removed 6 bases at V and 5 bases at J, leaving 14 bases unmatched. CDR3 in amino acids: CASTPGFQGENNEQFF. The CDR3 nucleotides read TGCGCCAGCACCCCAGGGTTCCAGGGGGAGAACAATGAGCAGTTCTTC.

The genes are TRBV6-1 and TRBJ1-1, with 8 bases identical to TRBD1. V gave up 10 bases and J gave up 5 bases; unmatched junction bases: 12. The CDR3 length is 14 residues. Germline CDR1 is MNHNS and CDR2 is SASEGT. In nucleotides, the CDR3 is TGTGCCACCGTTCAGGACAGGGTTGGTACTGAAGCTTTCTTT. Translating gives CATVQDRVGTEAFF.

The J gene is TRBJ2-7, the V gene TRBV9, with TRBD1 identical over 9 bases. V lost 0 bases to trimming and J lost 1 base; unmatched junction nucleotides: 5. This CDR3 is 16 amino acids long. CDR1 is SGDLS, CDR2 YYNGEE, per germline. CDR3 protein: CASSVGDRVGSYEQYF. In DNA form, the CDR3 reads TGTGCCAGCAGCGTAGGGGACAGGGTAGGTTCCTACGAGCAGTACTTC.

This clonotype has at least ten counts. This chain links TRBV5-6 with TRBJ2-1, with a tentative D call TRBD1 (5 bases). This CDR3 is 14 amino acids long. The V and J ends lost 1 base and 4 bases respectively, with 9 bases between them. Germline values: CDR1 SGHDT, CDR2 YYEEEE. This chain's CDR3 is CASSLHRLYNEQFF. CDR3 in DNA: TGTGCCAGCAGCTTGCACAGGCTTTACAATGAGCAGTTCTTC.

CDR3 in amino acids: CASDDRDSNQPQHF. The CDR3, as DNA: TGTGCCAGCGACGACCGGGACAGCAATCAGCCCCAGCATTTT. The chain couples TRBV12-3 or TRBV12-4 to TRBJ1-5; possible D gene TRBD1, 5 bases. With 8 bases removed from V and 1 base from J, the gap between germline ends came to 12 bases. The CDR3 consists of 14 residues.

The table lists this clonotype with many counts. The J gene is TRBJ2-7, the V gene TRBV7-9; no firm D call. Trimming took off 5 bases at V and 3 bases at J, with 5 bases between the two ends. The CDR3 is made up of 11 amino acids. Germline V gene lookup returns CDR1 SEHNR and CDR2 FQNEAQ (reference sequence). CDR3 loop: CASSPGYEQYF. The DNA of the CDR3 is TGTGCCAGCAGCCCAGGCTACGAGCAGTACTTC.

This clonotype has at least ten counts. The rearrangement uses TRBV7-2 and TRBJ2-3; tentative D call: TRBD2 (6 bases). The CDR3 sequence is 14 residues long. The V end lost 6 bases, the J end lost 4 bases, and 14 bases lay between the germline ends. Germline values: CDR1 SGHTA, CDR2 FQGNSA. CDR3 sequence: CASSGGSGADTQYF. The CDR3, as DNA: TGTGCCAGCAGTGGGGGGAGTGGGGCAGATACGCAGTATTTT.

This chain connects TRBV6-9 to TRBJ2-5, with 7 bases that match TRBD1. The CDR3 covers 24 residues. Germline V lookup: CDR1 MNHGY, CDR2 SVAAGI. V lost 2 bases to trimming and J lost 3 bases; unmatched junction nucleotides: 33. CDR3 nucleotide sequence: TGTGCCAGCAGTTATCCCTGGGTTGTCGGCGATCAAACCGGGACAGAGCGAATCGAAGAGACCCAGTACTTC. Its protein is CASSYPWVVGDQTGTERIEETQYF.

This rearrangement joins TRBV9 to TRBJ1-4; 9 nucleotides agree with TRBD1. The CDR3 runs 16 residues. The trim removed 2 bases at V and 7 bases at J, leaving 9 bases unmatched. CDR1 and CDR2 (germline): SGDLS, YYNGEE. CDR3 loop: CASSVHPQGAGEKLFF. CDR3 nucleotide sequence: TGTGCCAGCAGCGTTCATCCACAGGGGGCTGGTGAAAAACTGTTTTTT.

The chain has TRBV7-2 and TRBJ2-3; no clear D gene. The V end was cut by 3 bases, the J end by 3 bases, with 19 bases between. Germline V gene data show CDR1 as SGHTA and CDR2 as FQGNSA. The CDR3 extends over 17 amino acids. CDR3 protein: CASSFNPTFFKTDTQYF. The CDR3 bases are TGTGCCAGCAGCTTTAACCCTACCTTTTTCAAAACAGATACGCAGTATTTT.